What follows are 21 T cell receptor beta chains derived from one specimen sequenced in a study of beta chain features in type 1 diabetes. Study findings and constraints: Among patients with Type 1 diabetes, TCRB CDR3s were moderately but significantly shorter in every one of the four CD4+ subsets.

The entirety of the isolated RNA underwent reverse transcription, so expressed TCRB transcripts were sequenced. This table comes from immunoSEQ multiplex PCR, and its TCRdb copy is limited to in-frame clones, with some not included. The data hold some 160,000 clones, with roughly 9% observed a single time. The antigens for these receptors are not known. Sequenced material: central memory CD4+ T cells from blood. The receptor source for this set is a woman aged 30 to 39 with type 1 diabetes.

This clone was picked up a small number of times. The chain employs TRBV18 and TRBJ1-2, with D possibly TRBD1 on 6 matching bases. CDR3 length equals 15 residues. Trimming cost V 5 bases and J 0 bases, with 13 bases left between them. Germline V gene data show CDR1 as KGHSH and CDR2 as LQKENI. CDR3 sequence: CASSVRTEPNYGYTF. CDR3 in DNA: TGTGCCAGCTCAGTCCGGACAGAGCCTAACTATGGCTACACCTTC.

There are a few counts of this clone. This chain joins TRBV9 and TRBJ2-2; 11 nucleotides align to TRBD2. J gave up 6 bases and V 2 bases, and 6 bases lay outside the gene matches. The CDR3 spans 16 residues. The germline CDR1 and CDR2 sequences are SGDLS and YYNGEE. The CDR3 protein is CASSVQLAGVSGELFF. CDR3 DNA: TGTGCCAGCAGCGTCCAACTAGCGGGAGTCTCCGGGGAGCTGTTTTTT.

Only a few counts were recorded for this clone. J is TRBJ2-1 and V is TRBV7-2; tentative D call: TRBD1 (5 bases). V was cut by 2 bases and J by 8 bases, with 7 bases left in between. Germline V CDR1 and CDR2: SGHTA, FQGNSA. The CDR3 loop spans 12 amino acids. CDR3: CASSLQGDEQFF. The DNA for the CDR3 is TGTGCCAGCAGCTTACAGGGTGATGAGCAGTTCTTC.

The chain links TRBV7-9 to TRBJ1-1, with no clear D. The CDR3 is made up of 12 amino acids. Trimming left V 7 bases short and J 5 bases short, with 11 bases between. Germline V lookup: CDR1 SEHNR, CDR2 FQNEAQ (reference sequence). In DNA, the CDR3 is TGTGCCAGCACCCTAGGTGGAACTGAAGCTTTCTTT. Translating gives CASTLGGTEAFF.

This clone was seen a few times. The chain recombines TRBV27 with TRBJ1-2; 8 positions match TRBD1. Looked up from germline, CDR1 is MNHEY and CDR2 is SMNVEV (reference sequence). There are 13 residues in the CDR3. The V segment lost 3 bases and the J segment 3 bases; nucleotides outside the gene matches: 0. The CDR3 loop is CASSFRGHYGYTF. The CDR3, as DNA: TGTGCCAGCAGTTTCAGGGGGCACTATGGCTACACCTTC.

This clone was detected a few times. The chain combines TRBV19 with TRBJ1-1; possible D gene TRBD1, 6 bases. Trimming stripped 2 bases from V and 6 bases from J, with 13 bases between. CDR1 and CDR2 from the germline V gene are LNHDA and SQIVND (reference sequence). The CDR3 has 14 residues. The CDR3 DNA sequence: TGTGCCAGTAGTATATCAGGGGCCGACGCTGAAGCTTTCTTT. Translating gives CASSISGADAEAFF.

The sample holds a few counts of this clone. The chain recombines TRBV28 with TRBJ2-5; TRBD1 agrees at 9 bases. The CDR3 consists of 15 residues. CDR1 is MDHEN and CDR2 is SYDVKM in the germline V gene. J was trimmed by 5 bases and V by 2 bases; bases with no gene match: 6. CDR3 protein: CASSLATGGHETQYF. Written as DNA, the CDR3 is TGTGCCAGCAGTTTAGCGACAGGGGGTCATGAGACCCAGTACTTC.

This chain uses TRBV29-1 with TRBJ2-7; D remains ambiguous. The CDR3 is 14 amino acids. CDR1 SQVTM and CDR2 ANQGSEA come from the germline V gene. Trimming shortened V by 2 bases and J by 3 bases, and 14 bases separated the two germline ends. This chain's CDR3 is CSVEPSGVGYEQYF. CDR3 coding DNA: TGCAGCGTTGAACCTTCGGGTGTTGGCTACGAGCAGTACTTC.

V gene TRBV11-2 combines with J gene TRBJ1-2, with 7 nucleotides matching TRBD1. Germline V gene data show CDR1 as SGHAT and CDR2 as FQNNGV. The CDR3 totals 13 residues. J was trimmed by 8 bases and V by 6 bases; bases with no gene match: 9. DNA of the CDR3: TGTGCCAGCAGTCCGGGAGGGGGCGAGGGCTACACCTTC. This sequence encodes CASSPGGGEGYTF. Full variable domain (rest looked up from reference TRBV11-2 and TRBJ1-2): EAGVAQSPRYKIIEKRQSVAFWCNPISGHATLYWYQQILGQGPKLLIQFQNNGVVDDSQLPKDRFSAERLKGVDSTLKIQPAKLEDSAVYLCASSPGGGEGYTFGSGTRLTVV.

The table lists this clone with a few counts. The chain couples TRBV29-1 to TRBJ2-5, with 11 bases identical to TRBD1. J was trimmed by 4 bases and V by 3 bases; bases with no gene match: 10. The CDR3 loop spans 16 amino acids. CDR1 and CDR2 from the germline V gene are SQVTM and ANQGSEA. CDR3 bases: TGCAGCGTTGACCCGGACAGGGGGCCCCCGGGAGAGACCCAGTACTTC. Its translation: CSVDPDRGPPGETQYF.

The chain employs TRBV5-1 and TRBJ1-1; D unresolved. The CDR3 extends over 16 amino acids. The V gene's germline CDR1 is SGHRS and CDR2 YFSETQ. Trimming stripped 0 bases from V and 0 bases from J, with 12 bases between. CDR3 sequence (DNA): TGCGCCAGCAGCTTGGAAGTCTTCGGGATGAACACTGAAGCTTTCTTT. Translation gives CASSLEVFGMNTEAFF. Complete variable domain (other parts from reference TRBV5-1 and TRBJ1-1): KAGVTQTPRYLIKTRGQQVTLSCSPISGHRSVSWYQQTPGQGLQFLFEYFSETQRNKGNFPGRFSGRQFSNSRSEMNVSTLELGDSALYLCASSLEVFGMNTEAFFGQGTRLTVV.

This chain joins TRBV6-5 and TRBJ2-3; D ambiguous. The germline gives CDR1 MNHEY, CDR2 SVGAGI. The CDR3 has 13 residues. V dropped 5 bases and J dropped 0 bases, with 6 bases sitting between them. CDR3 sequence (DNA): TGTGCCAGCAGTCAACTAAGCACAGATACGCAGTATTTT. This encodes CASSQLSTDTQYF.

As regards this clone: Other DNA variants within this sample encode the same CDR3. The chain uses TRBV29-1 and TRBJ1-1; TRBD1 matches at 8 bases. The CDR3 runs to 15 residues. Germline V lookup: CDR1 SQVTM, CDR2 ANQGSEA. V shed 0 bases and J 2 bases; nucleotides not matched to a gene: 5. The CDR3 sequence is CSVEDPGQENTEAFF. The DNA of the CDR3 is TGCAGCGTTGAAGACCCGGGACAGGAAAACACTGAAGCTTTCTTT. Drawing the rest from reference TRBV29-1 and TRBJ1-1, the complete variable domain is SAVISQKPSRDICQRGTSLTIQCQVDSQVTMMFWYRQQPGQSLTLIATANQGSEATYESGFVIDKFPISRPNLTFSTLTVSNMSPEDSSIYLCSVEDPGQENTEAFFGQGTRLTVV.

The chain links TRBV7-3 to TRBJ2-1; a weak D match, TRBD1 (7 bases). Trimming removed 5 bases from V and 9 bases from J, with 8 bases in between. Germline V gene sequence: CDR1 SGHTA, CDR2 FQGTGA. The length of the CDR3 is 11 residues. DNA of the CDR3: TGTGCCAGCAGCCAGGGGGGTGAGCAGTTCTTC. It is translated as CASSQGGEQFF.

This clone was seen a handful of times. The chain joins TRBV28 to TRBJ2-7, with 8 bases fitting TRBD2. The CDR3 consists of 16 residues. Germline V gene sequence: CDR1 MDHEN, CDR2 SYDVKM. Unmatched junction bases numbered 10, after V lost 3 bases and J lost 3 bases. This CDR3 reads CASSFGGATWDYEQYF. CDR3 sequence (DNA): TGTGCCAGCAGTTTCGGGGGGGCTACGTGGGACTACGAGCAGTACTTC.

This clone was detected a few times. CDR3 nucleotide sequence: TGTGCCAGCAGACCCCCGGGACTAGCGACAGATACGCAGTATTTT. This codes for CASRPPGLATDTQYF. The V and J genes are TRBV11-1 and TRBJ2-3, with 10 bases lining up with TRBD2. Germline assignment: CDR1 SGHAT and CDR2 FQDESV (reference sequence). After removal of 6 bases from V and 3 bases from J, the junction contained 6 bases not matched to a gene. This CDR3 contains 15 residues.

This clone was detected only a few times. CDR3 protein: CASHLAGGLPYEQYF. CDR3 sequence (DNA): TGTGCCAGCCATTTAGCGGGAGGGCTACCCTACGAGCAGTACTTC. The chain is built from TRBV6-9 and TRBJ2-7, with 11 bases that match TRBD2. The V gene end was trimmed by 8 bases and the J gene end by 2 bases; junction bases not matched to a gene: 8. The CDR3 consists of 15 residues. Germline CDR1 and CDR2: MNHGY and SVAAGI.

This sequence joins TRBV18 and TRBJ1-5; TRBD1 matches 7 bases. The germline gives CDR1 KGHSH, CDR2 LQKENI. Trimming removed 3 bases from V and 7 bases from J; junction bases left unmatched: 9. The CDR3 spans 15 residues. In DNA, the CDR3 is TGTGCCAGCTCACCCAGACAGGGCCAGGGCCAGCCCCAGCATTTT. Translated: CASSPRQGQGQPQHF.

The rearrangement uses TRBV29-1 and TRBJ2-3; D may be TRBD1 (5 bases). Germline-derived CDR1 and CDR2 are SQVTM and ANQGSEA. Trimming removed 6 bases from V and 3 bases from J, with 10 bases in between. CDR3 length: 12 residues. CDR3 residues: CSVTTGTDTQYF. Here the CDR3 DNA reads TGCAGCGTAACAACAGGTACAGATACGCAGTATTTT.

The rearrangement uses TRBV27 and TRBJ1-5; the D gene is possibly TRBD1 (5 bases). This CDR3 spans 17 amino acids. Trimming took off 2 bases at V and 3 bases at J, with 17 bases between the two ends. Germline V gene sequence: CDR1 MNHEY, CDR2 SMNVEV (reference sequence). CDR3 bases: TGTGCCAGCAGTTTACAGGGCGGGGACGGCGTCAATCAGCCCCAGCATTTT. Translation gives CASSLQGGDGVNQPQHF.

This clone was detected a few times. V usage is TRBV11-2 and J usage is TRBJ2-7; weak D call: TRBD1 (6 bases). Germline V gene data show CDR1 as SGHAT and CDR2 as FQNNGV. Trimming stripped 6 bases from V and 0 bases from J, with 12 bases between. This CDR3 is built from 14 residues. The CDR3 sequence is CASRVQGSSYEQYF. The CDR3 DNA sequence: TGTGCCAGCAGGGTACAGGGATCCTCCTACGAGCAGTACTTC.